The entry below gives a single T cell receptor (beta chain) sequence along with its context. The sample originates from a study of brain T cells in children with intractable seizures. V was pared by 2 bases and J by 2 bases, with 11 bases between. This CDR3 region has 15 residues. Per the germline V gene, CDR1 is SGHNT and CDR2 is YYREEE (reference sequence). Clones were sequenced by immunoSEQ multiplex PCR, and TCRdb holds only the in-frame ones, with some missing. Among about 80,000 clones listed, around 91% were seen once. The receptor comes from a girl aged 2 to 9 with Rasmussen encephalitis and intractable seizures. The rearrangement joins TRBV5-4 to TRBJ1-5, with D perhaps TRBD1 (5 bases). The sample here was peripheral blood, taken at surgery. The CDR3 region is CASSFGGSGNQPQHF. DNA of the CDR3: TGTGCCAGCAGCTTTGGGGGGTCGGGCAATCAGCCCCAGCATTTT.